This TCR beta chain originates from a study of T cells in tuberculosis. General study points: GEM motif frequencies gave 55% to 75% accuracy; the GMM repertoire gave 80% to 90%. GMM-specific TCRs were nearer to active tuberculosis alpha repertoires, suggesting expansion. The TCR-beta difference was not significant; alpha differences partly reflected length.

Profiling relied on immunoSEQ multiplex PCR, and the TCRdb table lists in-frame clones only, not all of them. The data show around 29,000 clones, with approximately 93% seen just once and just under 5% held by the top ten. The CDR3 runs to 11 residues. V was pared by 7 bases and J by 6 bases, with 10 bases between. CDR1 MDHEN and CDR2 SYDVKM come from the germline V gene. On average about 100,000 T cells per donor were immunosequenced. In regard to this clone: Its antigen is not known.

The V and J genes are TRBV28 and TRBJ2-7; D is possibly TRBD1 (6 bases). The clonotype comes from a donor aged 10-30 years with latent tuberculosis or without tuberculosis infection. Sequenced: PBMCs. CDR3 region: CASIQGGEQYF. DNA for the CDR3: TGTGCCAGCATACAGGGTGGCGAGCAGTACTTC.